This TCR beta chain comes out of a study of human thymus T cells. Germline CDR1 is SEHNR and CDR2 is FQNEAQ (reference sequence). CDR3 length equals 13 residues. V lost 1 base and J lost 6, with 10 bases in between. Clones were sequenced by immunoSEQ multiplex PCR, and TCRdb holds only the in-frame ones, with some missing. The sample shows 45,000 to 75,000 clones, approximately 95% of them seen only once. The sample was blood. This sequence originates from a boy under three years old with a congenital heart defect but otherwise immunologically healthy. This chain joins TRBV7-9 and TRBJ2-7, with a tentative D call TRBD2 (5 bases). Written as DNA, the CDR3 is TGTGCCAGCAGCTTAGTGAGGGAGAGCGAGCAGTACTTC. Protein product: CASSLVRESEQYF.